One and the same sample provided the 18 T cell receptor beta chains below, sequenced in a study of blood T cell repertoires in COVID-19. Clones were sequenced by immunoSEQ multiplex PCR, and TCRdb holds only the in-frame ones, with some missing. This table has hundreds of thousands of clones, about 88% appearing once. The sequencing sample was made of PBMCs or T cells enriched from blood (not recorded which). All receptors come from a woman in her 50s who had recovered from COVID-19.

The J gene is TRBJ2-3, the V gene TRBV18; 15 nucleotides agree with TRBD2. V lost 2 bases and J lost 3; bases outside the gene matches: 3. This CDR3 contains 17 residues. Germline values: CDR1 KGHSH, CDR2 LQKENI. CDR3 sequence (DNA): TGTGCCAGCTCACCAGGACTAGCGGGAGGGCCAACAGATACGCAGTATTTT. This translates into CASSPGLAGGPTDTQYF.

The gene calls are TRBV28 and TRBJ2-3; 8 nucleotides align to TRBD1. The V segment lost 5 bases and the J segment 0 bases; nucleotides outside the gene matches: 4. Per the germline V gene, CDR1 is MDHEN and CDR2 is SYDVKM. The CDR3 has 15 residues. CDR3 amino acids: CASSMDRASTDTQYF. The CDR3 nucleotides read TGTGCCAGCAGTATGGACAGGGCTAGCACAGATACGCAGTATTTT.

J is TRBJ2-1 and V is TRBV20-1; the D is unclear. The germline CDR1 and CDR2 sequences are DFQATT and SNEGSKA (reference sequence). Trimming took off 3 bases at V and 3 bases at J, with 3 bases between the two ends. The CDR3 contains 11 residues. The CDR3 DNA reads as TGCAGTGCTAGCAGCTACAATGAGCAGTTCTTC. It encodes CSASSYNEQFF.

The chain carries TRBV27 and TRBJ2-5; D is undetermined. Between the trimmed V and J ends, which lost 3 bases and 3 bases, there was a span of 8 bases. The CDR3 has 13 amino acids. Germline CDR1 and CDR2: MNHEY and SMNVEV (reference sequence). The CDR3 protein is CASSFRRKETQYF. CDR3 nucleotide sequence: TGTGCCAGCAGTTTCCGGCGGAAAGAGACCCAGTACTTC.

This chain uses TRBV28 with TRBJ2-3, with 8 bases fitting TRBD2. This CDR3 region has 15 residues. The trim removed 5 bases at V and 0 bases at J, leaving 4 bases unmatched. Germline CDR1 is MDHEN and CDR2 is SYDVKM. CDR3 nucleotides: TGTGCCAGCAGTCGAGCGGGAGACAGCACAGATACGCAGTATTTT. Translation: CASSRAGDSTDTQYF. Looking up the rest from reference TRBV28 and TRBJ2-3 gives the full variable domain: DVKVTQSSRYLVKRTGEKVFLECVQDMDHENMFWYRQDPGLGLRLIYFSYDVKMKEKGDIPEGYSVSREKKERFSLILESASTNQTSMYLCASSRAGDSTDTQYFGPGTRLTVL.

The V gene is TRBV3-1 (or the pseudogene TRBV3-2), the J gene TRBJ1-2; 10 positions match TRBD1. J gave up 4 bases and V 2 bases, and 7 bases lay outside the gene matches. The CDR3 has 16 amino acids. In germline, CDR1 is LGHDT, CDR2 YNNKEL (reference sequence). In DNA form, the CDR3 reads TGTGCCAGCAGCCAATCCCCCGGGACAGGGGCCTATGGCTACACCTTC. Residues: CASSQSPGTGAYGYTF.

The chain employs TRBV4-1 and TRBJ2-1; 7 nucleotides line up with TRBD2. The CDR3 has 14 amino acids. CDR1 and CDR2 from the germline V gene are MGHRA and YSYEKL. The trim removed 1 base at V and 10 bases at J, leaving 7 bases unmatched. DNA of the CDR3: TGCGCCAGCAGCCAAGGGACTAGTCTGGGCGAGCAGTTCTTC. Translating gives CASSQGTSLGEQFF.

This chain joins TRBV30 and TRBJ2-6; the D is unclear. The CDR3 contains 13 residues. Trimming left V 4 bases short and J 2 bases short, with 6 bases between. In germline, CDR1 is GTSNPN, CDR2 SVGIG (reference sequence). CDR3 region: CAWTTPGANVLTF. The CDR3 nucleotides are TGTGCCTGGACTACCCCTGGGGCCAACGTCCTGACTTTC.

This chain connects TRBV28 to TRBJ2-1; 10 bases agree with TRBD2. V lost 7 bases to trimming and J lost 2 bases; unmatched junction nucleotides: 5. The CDR3 runs to 15 residues. CDR1 is MDHEN, CDR2 SYDVKM, per germline. DNA of the CDR3: TGTGCCAGCATCCTAGCGGGAGTCACCTACAATGAGCAGTTCTTC. It translates to CASILAGVTYNEQFF.

The V gene is TRBV9, the J gene TRBJ1-3; D call uncertain. CDR3 length: 16 amino acids. The germline V and J ends were trimmed by 0 bases and 3 bases, with 13 bases remaining between them. Germline CDR1 reads SGDLS; CDR2 reads YYNGEE. CDR3 amino acids: CASSVEARGVGNTIYF. DNA for the CDR3: TGTGCCAGCAGCGTAGAGGCCCGGGGTGTTGGAAACACCATATATTTT.

The V call is TRBV5-1, the J call TRBJ2-3; 13 nucleotides align to TRBD2. The V and J ends lost 4 bases and 6 bases, in that order; junction bases with no gene match: 5. Looked up from germline, CDR1 is SGHRS and CDR2 is YFSETQ. The CDR3 sequence is 15 residues long. CDR3 in DNA: TGCGCCAGCAGCCGGACTAGCGGGAGTCTTGATACGCAGTATTTT. Encoded protein: CASSRTSGSLDTQYF.

CDR3 protein: CASSQVSSLGYTF. The CDR3 region has the DNA TGTGCCAGCAGCCAAGTGAGCTCGCTAGGCTACACCTTC. This chain joins TRBV14 and TRBJ1-2; D gene unclear. The ends were cut back, 1 base at V and 8 bases at J, with 11 bases in the middle. CDR1 is SGHDN and CDR2 is FVKESK in the germline V gene. CDR3 length: 13 amino acids.

The rearrangement joins TRBV7-2 to TRBJ1-5, with a tentative D call TRBD1 (5 bases). Per the germline V gene, CDR1 is SGHTA and CDR2 is FQGNSA. V shed 1 base and J shed 0 bases, with 10 bases lying between them. There are 16 residues in the CDR3. The chain's CDR3 is CASSLVQASSNQPQHF. The CDR3 DNA sequence: TGTGCCAGCAGCTTAGTACAGGCTAGTAGCAATCAGCCCCAGCATTTT.

In regard to this clone: Relative to the germline gene, one junction end is altered; a read error may explain this. The chain carries TRBV7-7 and TRBJ2-1; D perhaps matches TRBD1 (5 bases). The CDR3 covers 15 residues. Germline V gene lookup returns CDR1 SSHAT and CDR2 FNYEAQ (reference sequence). The CDR3 sequence: CASSPGPGSYNEQFF. The CDR3 DNA reads TGTGCTAGCAGCCCAGGGCCCGGCTCCTACAATGAGCAGTTCTTC.

The chain links TRBV7-3 to TRBJ2-3; D may be TRBD2 (5 bases). V dropped 5 bases and J dropped 2 bases, with 11 bases sitting between them. The CDR3 spans 14 residues. Germline V gene lookup returns CDR1 SGHTA and CDR2 FQGTGA. The CDR3 nucleotides are TGTGCCAGCAGCCCACGGGGTGACACAGATACGCAGTATTTT. It translates to CASSPRGDTDTQYF.

The chain links TRBV5-1 to TRBJ1-4, with D unresolved. The V gene's germline CDR1 is SGHRS and CDR2 YFSETQ. CDR3 length equals 15 residues. Trimming stripped 1 base from V and 5 bases from J, with 12 bases between. CDR3 in amino acids: CASSLTTVQNEKLFF. CDR3 bases: TGCGCCAGCAGCTTGACTACGGTCCAAAATGAAAAACTGTTTTTT.

This clone showed up just once. The chain joins TRBV10-3 to TRBJ2-3; the match to TRBD2 covers 12 bases. After removal of 2 bases from V and 2 bases from J, the junction contained 2 bases not matched to a gene. The CDR3 is made up of 16 amino acids. CDR1 and CDR2 (germline): ENHRY, SYGVKD. CDR3 DNA sequence: TGTGCCATCAGTGAGACTAGCGGGAGGTCCACAGATACGCAGTATTTT. Amino acid sequence: CAISETSGRSTDTQYF.

The rearrangement joins TRBV29-1 to TRBJ1-1; 8 nucleotides match TRBD1. Germline CDR1 reads SQVTM; CDR2 reads ANQGSEA. The CDR3 consists of 13 residues. The CDR3 loop reads CSVRQGQNTEAFF. The CDR3 DNA is TGCAGTGTCCGACAGGGGCAGAACACTGAAGCTTTCTTT.